This T cell receptor beta chain came from a study of regulatory T cells in long-lasting Graves disease. Study information: Graves' patients (newly diagnosed) had been on antithyroid drugs under 3 months. Points from the study as a whole: Persistent Graves' cases showed lower TCR diversity than newly diagnosed cases.

This clonotype has a count of ten or more. The target antigen is unknown. CDR3 length: 15 amino acids. The V end was cut by 5 bases, the J end by 2 bases, with 15 bases between. CDR1 and CDR2 (germline): MDHEN, SYDVKM. The sample's time point: newly diagnosed GD, antithyroid drugs for less than 3 months. There was RNA extracted from PBMCs, and the TCR library was made from it. iRepertoire HTBI primers and Arm-PCR of CDR3 regions built TCR beta libraries. TCRdb used MiXCR to reprocess the multiplex PCR reads, holding one entry per CDR3 protein. In the table there are around 400,000 distinct CDR3 sequences, over 12% of which are singletons. The same sample was also used in a study of T cells in Graves' hyperthyroidism and ophthalmopathy. As that report states: Patients were excluded for uncontrolled infection, other autoimmune disease, pregnancy or lactation. Clinicians diagnosed patients from clinical symptoms, serum thyroxine and TRAb, thyroid ultrasound and orbital computed tomography.

This chain connects TRBV28 to TRBJ1-2; tentative D call: TRBD1 (6 bases). This receptor was obtained from a woman in her thirties or forties with Graves disease. This specimen was peripheral blood mononuclear cells (PBMCs), taken at new diagnosis, from a patient treated with antithyroid drugs. CDR3 residues: CASSGAGDQNYGYTF. CDR3 coding DNA: TGTGCCAGCAGTGGAGCAGGGGACCAGAACTATGGCTACACCTTC.